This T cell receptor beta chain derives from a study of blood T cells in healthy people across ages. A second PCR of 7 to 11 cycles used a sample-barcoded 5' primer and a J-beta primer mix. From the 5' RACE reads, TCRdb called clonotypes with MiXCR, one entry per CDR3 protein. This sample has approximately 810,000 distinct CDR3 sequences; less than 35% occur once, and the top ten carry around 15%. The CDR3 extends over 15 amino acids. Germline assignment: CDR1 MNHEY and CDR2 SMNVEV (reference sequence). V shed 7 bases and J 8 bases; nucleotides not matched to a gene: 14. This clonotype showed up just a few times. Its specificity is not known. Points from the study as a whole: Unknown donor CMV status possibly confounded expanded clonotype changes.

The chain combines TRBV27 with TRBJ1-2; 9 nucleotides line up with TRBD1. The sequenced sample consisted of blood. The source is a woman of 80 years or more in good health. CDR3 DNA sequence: TGTGCCAGCACTTCTACCCACGGGACAGGGTTAGGCTACACCTTC. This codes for CASTSTHGTGLGYTF.